The present T cell receptor (beta chain) was sequenced within a study of cytomegalovirus exposure and HLA in healthy donors. The PCR employed 60 Vbeta primers together with 13 Jbeta primers. The assay was immunoSEQ multiplex PCR, and TCRdb's table has in-frame clones only and misses some. The sample records approximately 110,000 clones, under 90% being singletons. In the case of this clone: Its antigen is unknown.

Study-wide results and limits: Evidence from a later analysis indicated that most CMV-associated TCR beta chains looked HLA-restricted. When a later analysis was performed, an Asian-associated ancestry cluster reportedly had fewer N-insertions than the roughly 690-donor mean.

Healthy bone marrow donors formed the donor group. The V segment lost 6 bases and the J segment 6 bases; nucleotides outside the gene matches: 4. The germline V gene encodes CDR1 ENHRY and CDR2 SYGVKD. CDR3 length: 14 amino acids. Sequences were obtained from PBMCs. The chain uses TRBV10-3 and TRBJ1-5; 11 bases agree with TRBD1. The TCR sequence derives from a woman aged 18-29 years in good health and CMV-seronegative. DNA for the CDR3: TGTGCCATCAGCCTGGGACAGGGGGTTCAGCCCCAGCATTTT. It specifies CAISLGQGVQPQHF.